The 8 T cell receptor beta chains presented below share a single source sample, sequenced in a study of early T cells in non-severe SARS-CoV-2 infection. In TCRdb, the 5' RACE reads were re-called with MiXCR into one record per CDR3 protein. The sample shows approximately 69,000 distinct CDR3 sequences, under 9.5% of them seen only once. The sequenced sample consisted of whole blood. The receptor source for this set is an adult who was a healthcare worker with PCR-confirmed SARS-CoV-2 infection or an uninfected control (not recorded which).

Ten or more counts support this clonotype. The chain joins TRBV7-9 to TRBJ2-3; 14 bases map to TRBD2. The V gene's germline CDR1 is SEHNR and CDR2 FQNEAQ (reference sequence). This CDR3 region has 17 residues. After removal of 4 bases from V and 7 bases from J, the junction contained 10 bases not matched to a gene. The CDR3 DNA is TGTGCCAGCAGCTGGGGACTAGCGGGGGCGGATCTGAATACGCAGTATTTT. It translates to CASSWGLAGADLNTQYF.

The chain couples TRBV27 to TRBJ1-2; possibly TRBD1 for D (5 bases). The ends were cut back, 3 bases at V and 7 bases at J, with 15 bases in the middle. The CDR3 is made up of 14 amino acids. Germline CDR1 reads MNHEY; CDR2 reads SMNVEV (reference sequence). The CDR3 bases are TGTGCCAGCAGTTTTTTCCCGGGACCGGGTGGCTACACCTTC. Amino acid sequence: CASSFFPGPGGYTF.

The gene calls are TRBV12-5 and TRBJ2-3; D ambiguous. The CDR3 spans 15 residues. V lost 4 bases to trimming and J lost 9 bases, with 20 bases between them. Germline V CDR1 and CDR2: LGHNT, FRNRAP. The CDR3: CASGSSRTVKLTQYF. The CDR3 DNA reads TGTGCTAGTGGTTCATCTAGGACGGTGAAACTCACGCAGTATTTT.

This clonotype appeared many times. The chain uses TRBV29-1 and TRBJ2-7; either TRBD1 or TRBD2 may fit D (5 bases each). Germline loops: CDR1 SQVTM, CDR2 ANQGSEA. The CDR3 has 12 residues. V was cut by 7 bases and J by 2 bases, with 12 bases left in between. The CDR3: CSAEGQAYEQYF. The DNA of the CDR3 is TGCAGCGCCGAGGGGCAGGCCTACGAGCAGTACTTC.

This clonotype was picked up many times. The V call is TRBV20-1, the J call TRBJ1-6, with no clear D. V was trimmed by 2 bases and J by 7 bases, leaving 12 bases between them. Germline CDR1 is DFQATT and CDR2 is SNEGSKA (reference sequence). This CDR3 has 14 residues. CDR3 residues: CSARNPAGNSPLHF. CDR3 bases: TGCAGTGCTAGAAATCCGGCAGGAAATTCACCCCTCCACTTT.

This clonotype was counted only a few times. CDR3 sequence reads: CASSLNLAGGYNEQFF. CDR3 nucleotide sequence: TGTGCCAGCAGTTTGAATCTAGCGGGAGGATACAATGAGCAGTTCTTC. The chain carries TRBV27 and TRBJ2-1; 11 bases map to TRBD2. The ends lost 3 bases at V and 4 bases at J; junction bases unmatched: 5. The CDR3 sequence is 16 residues long. CDR1 is MNHEY and CDR2 is SMNVEV in the germline V gene (reference sequence).

This clonotype appeared a few times. The rearrangement links TRBV19 to TRBJ2-7; D might be TRBD1 (5 bases). The CDR3 runs to 14 residues. CDR1 is LNHDA and CDR2 is SQIVND in the germline V gene (reference sequence). Trimming left V 0 bases short and J 2 bases short, with 8 bases between. The CDR3 DNA follows: TGTGCCAGTAGTATAGACAGGGTCGCCTACGAGCAGTACTTC. Its translation: CASSIDRVAYEQYF.

This clonotype was detected ten times or more. This chain uses TRBV6-2 or TRBV6-3 with TRBJ2-1; 11 bases map to TRBD2. Germline V CDR1 and CDR2: MNHEY, SVGEGT. Trimming at V came to 5 bases and at J to 15 bases, leaving 6 bases not matched to a gene. CDR3 length: 12 amino acids. CDR3 sequence reads: CASSVLAGELFF. Here the CDR3 DNA reads TGTGCCAGCAGTGTACTAGCGGGAGAACTGTTCTTC.